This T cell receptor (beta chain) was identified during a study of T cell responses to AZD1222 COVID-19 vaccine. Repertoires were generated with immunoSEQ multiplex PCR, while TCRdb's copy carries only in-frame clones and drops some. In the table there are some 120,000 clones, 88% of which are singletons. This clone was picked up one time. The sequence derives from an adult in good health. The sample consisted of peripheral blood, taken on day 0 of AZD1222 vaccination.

Here the CDR3 DNA reads TGTGCCAGCTCGTCAGGGACAGCCACTGAAGCTTTCTTT. Protein sequence: CASSSGTATEAFF. This rearrangement joins TRBV18 to TRBJ1-1, with 7 bases lining up with TRBD1. V shed 6 bases, J shed 4 bases, and the junction held 5 bases outside the gene matches. There are 13 residues in the CDR3. Germline V gives CDR1 KGHSH, CDR2 LQKENI.